This paragraph covers one T cell receptor beta chain sequence. The source of the sample is a study of blood T cell repertoires in COVID-19. Study overall: The origin of the acute and convalescent COVID-19 samples was the United States, Italy and Spain. PBMCs, B-cell-depleted T cells, or T cells were the source of the cDNA or gDNA that made up the material.

Original handling: Nucleated cell counts were estimated from reference gene primer amplification. Libraries were prepared by immunoSEQ multiplex PCR; TCRdb keeps only in-frame clonotypes and omits some of them. V and J calls and clone size are those listed in that table; D and trimming were worked out from the DNA. The data show about 25,000 clones, under 90% seen once. This CDR3 region has 19 residues. Germline values: CDR1 SGDLS, CDR2 YYNGEE. V lost 0 bases, J lost 1 base, and 12 bases stayed unmatched. The receptor comes from a man aged 65 to 79 with acute or convalescent COVID-19. Sequenced: peripheral blood. This sequence joins TRBV9 and TRBJ2-3; 9 bases align to TRBD1. The CDR3 nucleotides are TGTGCCAGCAGCGTAGCTCCTAGGGGACAGGGTGTCGGCACAGATACGCAGTATTTT. It is translated as CASSVAPRGQGVGTDTQYF. The full variable domain, completed using reference TRBV9 and TRBJ2-3, is DSGVTQTPKHLITATGQRVTLRCSPRSGDLSVYWYQQSLDQGLQFLIQYYNGEERAKGNILERFSAQQFPDLHSELNLSSLELGDSALYFCASSVAPRGQGVGTDTQYFGPGTRLTVL.